This T cell receptor (delta chain) was identified during a study of gamma-delta chains in newborns, infants, children. Background on the study: Microbial exposure reportedly drives polyclonal innate γδ T cell expansion after birth.

V was shortened by 0 bases and J by 0 bases, with 8 bases between the two germline ends. The V gene's germline CDR1 is GEAIGNYY and CDR2 EKD. This CDR3 is built from 17 residues. TCRdb reprocessed the reads through CATT. In the table there are roughly 14,000 delta-chain clones, 7.3% of which are singletons. This clone showed up just a few times. V usage is TRDV2 and J usage is TRDJ3, with D uncertain. The receptor was isolated from a child who was a newborn, infant or young child, either healthy, febrile or measles-vaccinated (not recorded which). Material for sequencing was blood. The CDR3 bases are TGTGCCTGTGACACCTGGGCTCGCTCCTGGGACACCCGACAGATGTTTTTC. Translation: CACDTWARSWDTRQMFF.